The 22 T cell receptor beta chains presented below share a single source sample, sequenced in a study of cytotoxic CD8 clonotypes in ibrutinib-treated CLL (dated by TCRdb to about 2021). The sample's time point label, decoded: approximately eleven months on ibrutinib. The library was built by means of the immunoSEQ multiplex PCR assay. The table was pulled from immuneACCESS by TCRdb, which kept in-frame rearrangements only. Such tables lose some clones; where checked, under half of the loss comes from unresolved V genes, and the rest has no known cause. Counted in this sample were some 140,000 clones; 91% of them appeared once. The ten biggest clones cover 10% to 12% of the sample. The input for sequencing was PBMCs, taken after 12 months of ibrutinib treatment. The receptors shown here come from a human donor with chronic lymphocytic leukemia.

This clone showed up just a few times. J is TRBJ1-1 and V is TRBV19; D remains unclear. The germline CDR1 and CDR2 sequences are LNHDA and SQIVND (reference sequence). V dropped 7 bases and J dropped 1 base, with 10 bases sitting between them. This CDR3 spans 13 amino acids. DNA for the CDR3: TGTGCCAGTAACTTGGTGGCGAACACTGAAGCTTTCTTT. It specifies CASNLVANTEAFF.

J is TRBJ1-1 and V is TRBV5-4; D call uncertain. There are 13 residues in the CDR3. Trimming stripped 5 bases from V and 4 bases from J, with 12 bases between. Germline V CDR1 and CDR2: SGHNT, YYREEE (reference sequence). The CDR3, as DNA: TGTGCCAGCAGAATATCAATAAGCACTGAAGCTTTCTTT. Translated, it gives CASRISISTEAFF.

The V gene is TRBV19, the J gene TRBJ1-1; possibly TRBD1 for D (6 bases). Germline-derived CDR1 and CDR2 are LNHDA and SQIVND (reference sequence). Trimming left V 6 bases short and J 0 bases short, with 20 bases between. CDR3 size: 17 residues. The CDR3 sequence: CASSDWDLGGMNTEAFF. The CDR3 DNA reads as TGTGCCAGTAGCGATTGGGATTTGGGGGGCATGAACACTGAAGCTTTCTTT.

The genes are TRBV19 and TRBJ1-1; D is unresolved. The ends were cut back, 6 bases at V and 4 bases at J, with 21 bases in the middle. Germline-derived CDR1 and CDR2 are LNHDA and SQIVND (reference sequence). The CDR3 covers 16 residues. CDR3 sequence: CASRGFGIEGFTEAFF. Here the CDR3 DNA reads TGTGCCAGTAGGGGGTTCGGAATAGAGGGTTTCACTGAAGCTTTCTTT. Together with reference TRBV19 and TRBJ1-1, the CDR3 gives the full variable domain: DGGITQSPKYLFRKEGQNVTLSCEQNLNHDAMYWYRQDPGQGLRLIYYSQIVNDFQKGDIAEGYSVSREKKESFPLTVTSAQKNPTAFYLCASRGFGIEGFTEAFFGQGTRLTVV.

This clone has more than one count but fewer than ten. V gene TRBV28 combines with J gene TRBJ2-7; TRBD1 agrees at 8 bases. Germline V gives CDR1 MDHEN, CDR2 SYDVKM. With 3 bases clipped from V and 12 bases from J, the junction kept 7 bases outside the gene matches. The CDR3 spans 12 residues. The CDR3 here is CASSLTGDRLYF. The CDR3 region has the DNA TGTGCCAGCAGTTTGACAGGGGACCGTCTGTACTTC.

The rearrangement links TRBV9 to TRBJ2-6; 7 nucleotides align to TRBD2. Trimming took 0 bases from V and 2 from J; bases not matched to a gene: 2. Germline loops: CDR1 SGDLS, CDR2 YYNGEE. The CDR3 is made up of 16 amino acids. As DNA, the CDR3 is TGTGCCAGCAGCGTAGGTCGGGGGGCTGGGGCCAACGTCCTGACTTTC. This gives the protein CASSVGRGAGANVLTF.

The chain carries TRBV18 and TRBJ1-2; D is ambiguous. The V end was cut by 3 bases, the J end by 8 bases, with 16 bases between. Germline V gene data show CDR1 as KGHSH and CDR2 as LQKENI. The CDR3 is 14 residues long. CDR3 amino acids: CASSPSPEQRGYTF. The CDR3 DNA sequence: TGTGCCAGCTCACCGAGTCCGGAGCAGCGGGGCTACACCTTC.

This sequence joins TRBV30 and TRBJ2-7, with D perhaps TRBD2 (5 bases). The V and J ends lost 0 bases and 12 bases respectively, with 12 bases between them. The CDR3 runs to 11 residues. Germline CDR1 GTSNPN, CDR2 SVGIG (reference sequence). The CDR3 DNA is TGTGCCTGGAGTGTGGGCGGGTCGGCGTACTTC. This encodes CAWSVGGSAYF.

The chain joins TRBV7-9 to TRBJ2-7, with D possibly being TRBD1 or TRBD2 (6 bases each). Germline V gives CDR1 SEHNR, CDR2 FQNEAQ (reference sequence). The CDR3 length is 16 residues. V lost 5 bases and J lost 0, with 17 bases in between. CDR3 nucleotides: TGTGCCAGCAGCCTCCCCGGGGGACAAAGCTCCTACGAGCAGTACTTC. Translation gives CASSLPGGQSSYEQYF.

This chain joins TRBV27 and TRBJ1-1; 7 nucleotides align to TRBD1. Per the germline V gene, CDR1 is MNHEY and CDR2 is SMNVEV (reference sequence). Trimming took 2 bases from V and 0 from J; bases not matched to a gene: 6. The CDR3 is 16 residues long. The CDR3 DNA is TGTGCCAGCAGTTTAGAGGGGGCCGTGATGAACACTGAAGCTTTCTTT. Translation gives CASSLEGAVMNTEAFF.

V gene TRBV7-3 combines with J gene TRBJ1-3; no reliable D call. The ends were cut back, 5 bases at V and 0 bases at J, with 11 bases in the middle. The CDR3 is 15 residues long. In germline, CDR1 is SGHTA, CDR2 FQGTGA. The CDR3 protein is CASSPDSGSGNTIYF. CDR3 DNA sequence: TGTGCCAGCAGCCCTGACTCCGGCTCTGGAAACACCATATATTTT.

The chain is built from TRBV18 and TRBJ2-7; D may be TRBD1 (5 bases). The germline gives CDR1 KGHSH, CDR2 LQKENI. The CDR3 sequence is 14 residues long. The V and J ends lost 1 base and 3 bases respectively, with 10 bases between them. Here the CDR3 reads CASSPLGDSYEQYF. The CDR3 DNA is TGTGCCAGCTCACCACTCGGTGACAGCTACGAGCAGTACTTC.

Only a few counts were recorded for this clone. The V call is TRBV19, the J call TRBJ2-1, with D perhaps matching TRBD1 or TRBD2 (5 bases each). V lost 5 bases and J 11 bases, leaving 10 bases between the germline ends. This CDR3 comprises 11 residues. Per germline, CDR1 LNHDA and CDR2 SQIVND (reference sequence). In DNA form, the CDR3 reads TGTGCCAGTAGTGGGGCGGGCAAGCAGTTCTTC. Protein: CASSGAGKQFF.

The chain has TRBV15 and TRBJ2-7; TRBD2 might be the D (7 bases). Germline CDR1 is LNHNV and CDR2 is YYDKDF (reference sequence). The ends were cut back, 5 bases at V and 4 bases at J, with 15 bases in the middle. This CDR3 comprises 14 residues. This CDR3 is CATSEGGAVYEQYF. CDR3 nucleotides: TGTGCCACCAGCGAAGGGGGGGCAGTTTACGAGCAGTACTTC.

This chain links TRBV30 with TRBJ2-3, with D unresolved. Trimming stripped 7 bases from V and 0 bases from J, with 14 bases between. The V gene's germline CDR1 is GTSNPN and CDR2 SVGIG (reference sequence). The CDR3 totals 14 residues. The CDR3 is CASETSRSTDTQYF. The CDR3 coding sequence is TGTGCCTCAGAGACTTCCCGGAGCACAGATACGCAGTATTTT.

The chain has TRBV4-3 and TRBJ1-4; D unresolved. The CDR3 has 14 residues. CDR1 is LGHNA and CDR2 is YSLEER in the germline V gene. With 6 bases removed from V and 7 bases from J, the gap between germline ends came to 15 bases. The CDR3 here is CASRRTYSGEKLFF. CDR3 nucleotide sequence: TGCGCCAGCAGGCGGACCTACAGCGGTGAAAAACTGTTTTTT.

The rearrangement links TRBV10-3 to TRBJ2-2; the D call may be TRBD1 or TRBD2 (6 bases each). With 6 bases removed from V and 3 bases from J, the gap between germline ends came to 11 bases. The length of the CDR3 is 14 residues. The germline CDR1 and CDR2 sequences are ENHRY and SYGVKD. The CDR3 DNA sequence: TGTGCCATCAGAGGGGGGCAGGACACCGGGGAGCTGTTTTTT. As protein: CAIRGGQDTGELFF.

The chain links TRBV19 to TRBJ1-5, with D unclear. The CDR3 loop spans 15 amino acids. Trimming took off 9 bases at V and 3 bases at J, with 18 bases between the two ends. CDR1 and CDR2 (germline): LNHDA, SQIVND (reference sequence). The CDR3 reads CASPSLKMFNQPQHF. In DNA form, the CDR3 reads TGTGCCAGCCCCTCGTTAAAAATGTTCAATCAGCCCCAGCATTTT.

The chain combines TRBV7-3 with TRBJ2-1; 12 positions match TRBD2. Losses at the gene ends were 1 base for V and 8 bases for J; bases not matched to a gene: 6. This CDR3 region has 16 residues. Germline CDR1 SGHTA, CDR2 FQGTGA. CDR3 DNA: TGTGCCAGCAGCTTAATGACTAGCGGGAGTAGGGATGAGCAGTTCTTC. Protein sequence: CASSLMTSGSRDEQFF.

This rearrangement joins TRBV28 to TRBJ2-7; a weak D match, TRBD1 (6 bases). This CDR3 spans 17 amino acids. In germline, CDR1 is MDHEN, CDR2 SYDVKM. V was cut by 5 bases and J by 2 bases, with 22 bases left in between. The CDR3 loop is CASSTLGQSLLTYEQYF. The CDR3 coding sequence is TGTGCCAGCAGTACTCTCGGACAGAGCCTTTTAACCTACGAGCAGTACTTC.

The chain couples TRBV5-1 to TRBJ1-4; weak D call: TRBD1 (5 bases). Germline V gives CDR1 SGHRS, CDR2 YFSETQ. This CDR3 is built from 14 residues. Trimming took off 2 bases at V and 6 bases at J, with 11 bases between the two ends. As DNA, the CDR3 is TGCGCCAGCAGCTTCGGCAGGGTCGATGAAAAACTGTTTTTT. Amino acid sequence: CASSFGRVDEKLFF.

The V gene is TRBV18, the J gene TRBJ1-2; D gene uncertain. Per germline, CDR1 KGHSH and CDR2 LQKENI. Between the trimmed V and J ends, which lost 2 bases and 1 base, there was a span of 5 bases. The length of the CDR3 is 13 residues. The CDR3 region is CASSPEFNYGYTF. CDR3 sequence (DNA): TGTGCCAGCTCACCAGAATTTAACTATGGCTACACCTTC.